Below, one TCR beta chain is given with its context. The antigen remains undetermined. Germline CDR1 SGHRS, CDR2 YFSETQ. Trimming took 2 bases from V and 5 from J, leaving 7 bases between them. The CDR3 runs to 12 residues. Treatment in this sample: oral pan-JAK inhibitor, 5-10 mg twice daily. The source of the sample is a study of CD8+ T cells in alopecia areata. Whole-study context: Each day, treated patients took oral tofacitinib twice, at 5 to 10 mg per dose. Findings and limits, study-wide: Whether baseline CD8+ expansion is linked to response remains uncertain, given a single nonresponder.

Once RNA had been extracted, it was reverse transcribed into cDNA to act as the sequencing template. Profiling relied on immunoSEQ multiplex PCR, and the TCRdb table lists in-frame clones only, not all of them. Of approximately 180,000 clones listed, more than 50% are singletons. Sample: CD4+ T cells sorted from blood, taken at week 24, from a patient treated with tofacitinib. This TCR came from a human donor with alopecia areata. The chain has TRBV5-1 and TRBJ2-5; the D is unclear. The DNA for the CDR3 is TGCGCCAGCAGCTTCACCTCGGAGACCCAGTACTTC. Its translation is CASSFTSETQYF.